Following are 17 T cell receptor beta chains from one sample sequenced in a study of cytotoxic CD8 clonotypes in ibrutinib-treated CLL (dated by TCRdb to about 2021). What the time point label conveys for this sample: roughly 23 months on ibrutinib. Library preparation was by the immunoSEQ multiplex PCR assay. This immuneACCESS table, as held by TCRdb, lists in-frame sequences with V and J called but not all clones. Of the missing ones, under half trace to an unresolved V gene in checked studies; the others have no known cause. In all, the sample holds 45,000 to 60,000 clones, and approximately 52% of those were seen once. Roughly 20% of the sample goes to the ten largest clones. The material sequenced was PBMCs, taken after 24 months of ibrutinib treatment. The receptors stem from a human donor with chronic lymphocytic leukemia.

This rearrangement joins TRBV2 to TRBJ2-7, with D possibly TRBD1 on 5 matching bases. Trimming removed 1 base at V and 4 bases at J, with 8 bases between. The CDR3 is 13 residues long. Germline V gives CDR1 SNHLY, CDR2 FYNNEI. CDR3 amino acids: CASSEGGFYEQYF. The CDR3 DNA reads TGTGCCAGCAGTGAAGGGGGCTTTTACGAGCAGTACTTC.

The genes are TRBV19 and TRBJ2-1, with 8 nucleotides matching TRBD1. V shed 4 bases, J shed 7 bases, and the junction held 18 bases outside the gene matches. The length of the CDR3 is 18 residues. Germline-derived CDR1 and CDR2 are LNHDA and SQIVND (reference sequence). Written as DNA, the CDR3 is TGTGCCAGTAGTACCTCCGACAGGGGTTTAGTAGTTCGTAATGAGCAGTTCTTC. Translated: CASSTSDRGLVVRNEQFF.

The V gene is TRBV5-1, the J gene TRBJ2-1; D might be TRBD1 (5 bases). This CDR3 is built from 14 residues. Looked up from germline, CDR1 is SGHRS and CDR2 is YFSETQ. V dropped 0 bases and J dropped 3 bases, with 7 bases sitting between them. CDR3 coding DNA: TGCGCCAGCAGCTTGGTACAGGACTACAATGAGCAGTTCTTC. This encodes CASSLVQDYNEQFF.

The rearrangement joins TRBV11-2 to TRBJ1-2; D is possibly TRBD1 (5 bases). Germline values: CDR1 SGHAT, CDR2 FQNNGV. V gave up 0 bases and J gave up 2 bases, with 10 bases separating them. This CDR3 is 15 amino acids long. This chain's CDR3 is CASSLDWAGNYGYTF. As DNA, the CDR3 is TGTGCCAGCAGCTTAGATTGGGCAGGGAACTATGGCTACACCTTC.

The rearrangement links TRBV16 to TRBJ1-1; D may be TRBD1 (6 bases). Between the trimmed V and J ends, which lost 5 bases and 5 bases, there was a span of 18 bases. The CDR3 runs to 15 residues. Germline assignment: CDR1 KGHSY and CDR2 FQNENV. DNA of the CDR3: TGTGCCAGCAGCTCAACCAGGGGCGGAAATACTGAAGCTTTCTTT. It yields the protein CASSSTRGGNTEAFF.

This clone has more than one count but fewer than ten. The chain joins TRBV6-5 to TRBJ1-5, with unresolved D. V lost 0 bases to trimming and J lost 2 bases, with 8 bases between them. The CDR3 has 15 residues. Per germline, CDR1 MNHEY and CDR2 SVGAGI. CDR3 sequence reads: CASSYSFLGNQPQHF. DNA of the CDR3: TGTGCCAGCAGTTACTCGTTTCTGGGCAATCAGCCCCAGCATTTT.

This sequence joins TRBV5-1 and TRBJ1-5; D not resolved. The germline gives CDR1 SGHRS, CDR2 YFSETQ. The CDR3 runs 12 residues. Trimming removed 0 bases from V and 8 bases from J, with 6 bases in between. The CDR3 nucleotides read TGCGCCAGCAGCTTGGATGGGAAGCCCCAGCATTTT. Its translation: CASSLDGKPQHF.

The CDR3 coding sequence is TGTGCCAGCAGCCGCCCCACTAGCGGGAGAGGAAATGAGCAGTTCTTC. Translated, it gives CASSRPTSGRGNEQFF. The chain carries TRBV7-9 and TRBJ2-1, with TRBD2 identical over 11 bases. Germline CDR1 is SEHNR and CDR2 is FQNEAQ (reference sequence). V was clipped by 5 bases and J by 7 bases; unmatched bases: 10. The CDR3 has 16 residues. The full variable domain, its missing parts supplied by reference TRBV7-9 and TRBJ2-1, is DTGVSQNPRHKITKRGQNVTFRCDPISEHNRLYWYRQTLGQGPEFLTYFQNEAQLEKSRLLSDRFSAERPKGSFSTLEIQRTEQGDSAMYLCASSRPTSGRGNEQFFGPGTRLTVL.

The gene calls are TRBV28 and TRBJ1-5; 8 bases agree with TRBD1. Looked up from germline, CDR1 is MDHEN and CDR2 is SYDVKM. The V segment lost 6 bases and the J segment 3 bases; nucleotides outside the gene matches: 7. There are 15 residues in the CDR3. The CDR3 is CASSVLDRDNQPQHF. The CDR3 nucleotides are TGTGCCAGCAGCGTCTTGGACAGGGACAATCAGCCCCAGCATTTT.

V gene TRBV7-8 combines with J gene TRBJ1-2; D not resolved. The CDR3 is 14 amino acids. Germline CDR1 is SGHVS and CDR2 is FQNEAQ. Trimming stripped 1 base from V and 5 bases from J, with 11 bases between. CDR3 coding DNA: TGTGCCAGCAGCTTAGGGCGCGGGGTATATGGCTACACCTTC. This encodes CASSLGRGVYGYTF.

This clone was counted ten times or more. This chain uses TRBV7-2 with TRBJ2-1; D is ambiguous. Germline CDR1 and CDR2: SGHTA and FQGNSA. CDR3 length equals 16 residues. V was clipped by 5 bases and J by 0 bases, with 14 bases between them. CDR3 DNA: TGTGCCAGCAGCCCACACTCTTGGACCTCCTACAATGAGCAGTTCTTC. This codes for CASSPHSWTSYNEQFF.

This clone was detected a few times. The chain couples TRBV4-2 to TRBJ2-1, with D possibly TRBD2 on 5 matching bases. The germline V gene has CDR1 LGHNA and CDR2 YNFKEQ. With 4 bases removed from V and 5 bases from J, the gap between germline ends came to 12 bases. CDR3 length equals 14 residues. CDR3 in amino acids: CASSRTAGDNEQFF. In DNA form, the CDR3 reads TGTGCCAGCAGCCGAACCGCCGGGGACAATGAGCAGTTCTTC.

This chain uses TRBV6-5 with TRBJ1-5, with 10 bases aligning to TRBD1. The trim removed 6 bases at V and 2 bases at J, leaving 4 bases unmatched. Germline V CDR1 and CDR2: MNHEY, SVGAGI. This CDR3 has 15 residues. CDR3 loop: CASRTGGAGNQPQHF. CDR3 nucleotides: TGTGCCAGCAGGACAGGGGGCGCAGGCAATCAGCCCCAGCATTTT.

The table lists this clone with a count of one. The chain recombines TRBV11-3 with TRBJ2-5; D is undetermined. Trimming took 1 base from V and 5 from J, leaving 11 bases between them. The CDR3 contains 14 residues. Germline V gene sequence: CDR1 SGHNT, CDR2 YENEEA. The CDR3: CASSLGPVGETQYF. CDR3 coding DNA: TGTGCCAGCAGCTTAGGGCCAGTTGGGGAGACCCAGTACTTC.

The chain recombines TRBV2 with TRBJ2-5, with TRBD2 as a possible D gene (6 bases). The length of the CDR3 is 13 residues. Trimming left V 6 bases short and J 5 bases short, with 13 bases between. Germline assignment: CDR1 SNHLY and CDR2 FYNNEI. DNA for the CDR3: TGTGCCAGCAGCTTAGCGGCTGGGGAGACCCAGTACTTC. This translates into CASSLAAGETQYF.

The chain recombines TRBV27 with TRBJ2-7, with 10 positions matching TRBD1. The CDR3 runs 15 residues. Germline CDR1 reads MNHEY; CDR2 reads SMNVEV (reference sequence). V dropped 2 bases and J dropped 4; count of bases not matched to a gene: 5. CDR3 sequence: CASSLRGQGEYEQYF. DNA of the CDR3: TGTGCCAGCAGTTTACGTGGACAGGGGGAATACGAGCAGTACTTC.

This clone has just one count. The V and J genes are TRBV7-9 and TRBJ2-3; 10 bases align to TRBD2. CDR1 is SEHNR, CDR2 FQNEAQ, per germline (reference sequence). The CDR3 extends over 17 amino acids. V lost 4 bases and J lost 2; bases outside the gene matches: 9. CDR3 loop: CASSYTGLAVFTDTQYF. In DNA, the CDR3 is TGTGCCAGCAGCTACACAGGACTAGCGGTTTTCACAGATACGCAGTATTTT.